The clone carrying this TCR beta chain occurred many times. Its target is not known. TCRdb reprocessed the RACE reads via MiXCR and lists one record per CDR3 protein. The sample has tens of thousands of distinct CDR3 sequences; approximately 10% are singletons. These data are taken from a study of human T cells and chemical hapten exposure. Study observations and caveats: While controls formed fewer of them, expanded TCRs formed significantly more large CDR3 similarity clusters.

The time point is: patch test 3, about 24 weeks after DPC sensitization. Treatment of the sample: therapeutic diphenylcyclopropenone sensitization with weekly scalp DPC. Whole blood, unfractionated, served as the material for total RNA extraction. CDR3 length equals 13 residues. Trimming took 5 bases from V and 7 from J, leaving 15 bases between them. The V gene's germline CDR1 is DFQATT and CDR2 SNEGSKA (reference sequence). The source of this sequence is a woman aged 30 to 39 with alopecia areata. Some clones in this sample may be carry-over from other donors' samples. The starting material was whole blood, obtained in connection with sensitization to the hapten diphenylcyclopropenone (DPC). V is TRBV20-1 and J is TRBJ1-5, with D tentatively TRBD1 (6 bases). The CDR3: CSAEGGPGQPQHF. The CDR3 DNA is TGCAGTGCTGAAGGGGGGCCGGGGCAGCCCCAGCATTTT.